This entry features one T cell receptor beta chain sequence. The antigen remains unidentified. This specimen comes from a study of PD-1 blockade in classical Hodgkin lymphoma. Across the whole study: Patients were infused with nivolumab 3 mg/kg every 2 weeks. Findings and limits, study-wide: Complete responders entered with baseline diversity on par with newly diagnosed patients, the results showed. Newly diagnosed patients were reported to exhibit reduced baseline TCR diversity relative to healthy donors. What caused the repertoire differences, perhaps disease activity or prior therapy, remains undefined.

The data were produced by immunoSEQ multiplex PCR, yet TCRdb's version contains in-frame clones alone and is incomplete. The table records over 90,000 clones, 85% to 90% of them present only once. After autologous stem cell transplantation all patients relapsed, and prior brentuximab vedotin exposure differed between cohorts. The CDR3 covers 17 residues. CDR1 is SGHVS, CDR2 FNYEAQ, per germline. The ends were cut back, 6 bases at V and 5 bases at J, with 25 bases in the middle. The material sequenced was peripheral blood mononuclear cells (PBMCs), taken before the second cycle of nivolumab. The sequence was obtained from a human donor with classical Hodgkin lymphoma. The rearrangement joins TRBV7-6 to TRBJ2-5, with D possibly TRBD2 on 6 matching bases. The CDR3 protein is CASSPPVGLQPRETQYF. For the CDR3, the DNA is TGTGCCAGCAGTCCCCCGGTGGGACTCCAACCAAGGGAGACCCAGTACTTC.